What follows is one T cell receptor beta chain and its context. The sample belongs to a study of beta chain features in type 1 diabetes. Averaging around 110 mL, one heparinised blood draw was given by each donor. Between the trimmed V and J ends, which lost 4 bases and 4 bases, there was a span of 8 bases. Germline assignment: CDR1 WSHSY and CDR2 SAAADI. The CDR3 contains 12 residues. Sequenced material consisted of expressed TCRB transcripts (all of the isolated RNA was reverse transcribed). Assay used: immunoSEQ multiplex PCR; TCRdb lists only in-frame clones, some missing. This sample has some 240,000 clones, with 11% found just once.

The source is a man between 18 and 29 years old in good health. The rearrangement links TRBV10-2 to TRBJ2-7; D perhaps matches TRBD1 (5 bases). Sequenced material: central memory CD4+ T cells from blood. The CDR3 nucleotides read TGCGCCAGCAGTGCAAAGGGGTACGAGCAGTACTTC. Its translation: CASSAKGYEQYF.